This T cell receptor (beta chain) originates from a study of response to subunit inactivated influenza vaccine. This CDR3 contains 16 residues. Germline V CDR1 and CDR2: SGHRS, YFSETQ. V shed 3 bases and J 4 bases; nucleotides not matched to a gene: 12. In TCRdb, the RT-PCR reads were re-called with MiXCR into one record per CDR3 protein. The profile shows approximately 480,000 distinct CDR3 sequences, roughly 11% of them singletons. The chain recombines TRBV5-1 with TRBJ1-1, with TRBD1 matching 7 bases. The receptor's source is a man aged 45 to 65 who received an inactivated influenza vaccine. This specimen consisted of PBMCs from blood, obtained 40 to 50 days after vaccination. DNA of the CDR3: TGCGCCAGCAGCTCCCCCCGCGGGACAGAGGGCACTGAAGCTTTCTTT. Translation: CASSSPRGTEGTEAFF.